These 32 T cell receptor beta chains were all obtained from the same sample, sequenced in a study of shared clonotypes between healthy human individuals. Produced via immunoSEQ multiplex PCR; TCRdb's table is partial and in-frame only. The sample lists 2.3 million or so clones, over 85% occurring once. Sequencing input: naive CD4+ T cells from PBMCs. Regarding subset: CD45RA+ positively selected. These receptors all come from a man aged 18 to 35 in good health. Some clones in this sample may be carry-over from other donors' samples.

The sample holds one count of this clone. This chain connects TRBV5-1 to TRBJ2-3; TRBD2 agrees at 7 bases. V trimming: 1 base; J trimming: 7 bases; junction bases outside the gene matches: 12. The CDR3 loop spans 16 amino acids. Germline V gene lookup returns CDR1 SGHRS and CDR2 YFSETQ. CDR3 protein: CASSLLSSGREYTQYF. CDR3 in DNA: TGCGCCAGCAGCTTGCTAAGTAGCGGGCGAGAATATACGCAGTATTTT. The whole variable domain, filled in from reference TRBV5-1 and TRBJ2-3, reads KAGVTQTPRYLIKTRGQQVTLSCSPISGHRSVSWYQQTPGQGLQFLFEYFSETQRNKGNFPGRFSGRQFSNSRSEMNVSTLELGDSALYLCASSLLSSGREYTQYFGPGTRLTVL.

V and J are TRBV4-3 and TRBJ2-2, with D perhaps matching TRBD2 (6 bases). Per germline, CDR1 LGHNA and CDR2 YSLEER. CDR3 length: 15 amino acids. Trimming cost V 4 bases and J 2 bases, with 11 bases left between them. The CDR3 DNA reads as TGCGCCAGCAGCCTGGGACTTCAAAACACCGGGGAGCTGTTTTTT. This sequence encodes CASSLGLQNTGELFF.

Only one count was recorded for this clone. The chain employs TRBV28 and TRBJ1-1; TRBD1 matches 9 bases. The CDR3 is 16 amino acids. The trim removed 6 bases at V and 1 base at J, leaving 9 bases unmatched. Germline values: CDR1 MDHEN, CDR2 SYDVKM. In DNA form, the CDR3 reads TGTGCCAGCAGCCCCCGGACAGGGGCCCAGAACACTGAAGCTTTCTTT. This sequence encodes CASSPRTGAQNTEAFF.

The chain joins TRBV30 to TRBJ2-1, with D unclear. This CDR3 has 11 residues. The V gene lost 4 bases and the J gene lost 4 bases, with 5 bases spanning the gap. Looked up from germline, CDR1 is GTSNPN and CDR2 is SVGIG (reference sequence). The CDR3 loop is CAWTKYNEQFF. The DNA for the CDR3 is TGTGCCTGGACCAAGTACAATGAGCAGTTCTTC.

In regard to this clone: This same CDR3 is encoded by further DNA sequences in the sample. J is TRBJ2-1 and V is TRBV20-1; weak D call: TRBD1 (6 bases). The germline gives CDR1 DFQATT, CDR2 SNEGSKA (reference sequence). Trimming cost V 6 bases and J 6 bases, with 6 bases left between them. The CDR3 length is 10 residues. CDR3 in DNA: TGCAGTGCACAGGGCAATGAGCAGTTCTTC. It specifies CSAQGNEQFF.

The chain is built from TRBV19 and TRBJ2-7; D tentatively reads TRBD1 or TRBD2 (5 bases each). Between the trimmed V and J ends, which lost 5 bases and 1 base, there was a span of 12 bases. CDR1 is LNHDA, CDR2 SQIVND, per germline (reference sequence). This CDR3 region has 14 residues. The CDR3 is CASSLPGRSYEQYF. The CDR3 DNA sequence: TGTGCCAGTAGTCTCCCGGGACGGTCCTACGAGCAGTACTTC.

The genes are TRBV27 and TRBJ2-1; 8 nucleotides match TRBD2. Germline-derived CDR1 and CDR2 are MNHEY and SMNVEV (reference sequence). The CDR3 extends over 15 amino acids. Germline trimming cut 2 bases from V and 7 bases from J; bases unmatched to any gene: 7. DNA of the CDR3: TGTGCCAGCAGTTTAAGGGGCGGGAGGAGGAATGAGCAGTTCTTC. Protein product: CASSLRGGRRNEQFF.

This chain uses TRBV30 with TRBJ1-5; D remains unclear. CDR1 and CDR2 (germline): GTSNPN, SVGIG (reference sequence). The V and J ends lost 4 bases and 3 bases respectively, with 10 bases between them. CDR3 length equals 13 residues. For the CDR3, the DNA is TGTGCCTGGAACCCCGGGCCCAATCAGCCCCAGCATTTT. It translates to CAWNPGPNQPQHF.

This clone occurred once. This rearrangement joins TRBV4-2 to TRBJ1-5; D remains ambiguous. V shed 2 bases and J shed 2 bases, with 13 bases lying between them. Germline assignment: CDR1 LGHNA and CDR2 YNFKEQ. The CDR3 consists of 16 residues. The CDR3 nucleotides are TGTGCCAGCAGCCAAACCCCTTACGAAGGCAATCAGCCCCAGCATTTT. Its protein product is CASSQTPYEGNQPQHF.

The chain links TRBV6-6 to TRBJ2-1, with TRBD2 matching over 10 bases. The CDR3 contains 16 residues. From germline, CDR1 is MNHNY and CDR2 SVGAGI (reference sequence). Trimming removed 2 bases from V and 7 bases from J; junction bases left unmatched: 8. In nucleotides, the CDR3 is TGTGCCAGCAGTTACAACAGCGGGAGGGCGGGGAATGAGCAGTTCTTC. This codes for CASSYNSGRAGNEQFF.

The chain recombines TRBV5-1 with TRBJ1-2; no firm D call. Germline values: CDR1 SGHRS, CDR2 YFSETQ. V gave up 0 bases and J gave up 0 bases, with 9 bases separating them. This CDR3 region has 15 residues. CDR3 in amino acids: CASSLEGRPNYGYTF. CDR3 in DNA: TGCGCCAGCAGCTTGGAAGGCCGACCTAACTATGGCTACACCTTC.

The rearrangement joins TRBV5-1 to TRBJ2-5; the D gene is possibly TRBD2 (5 bases). Germline lookup yields CDR1 SGHRS and CDR2 YFSETQ. CDR3 length: 16 residues. Trimming pared 4 bases from V and 4 bases from J, leaving 20 bases between. CDR3 sequence reads: CASSTNPGGAPETQYF. The DNA for the CDR3 is TGCGCCAGCAGCACAAACCCTGGAGGCGCCCCAGAGACCCAGTACTTC. Using reference TRBV5-1 and TRBJ2-5 for the parts outside the CDR3, the full variable domain is KAGVTQTPRYLIKTRGQQVTLSCSPISGHRSVSWYQQTPGQGLQFLFEYFSETQRNKGNFPGRFSGRQFSNSRSEMNVSTLELGDSALYLCASSTNPGGAPETQYFGPGTRLLVL.

This clone showed up just a few times. This chain joins TRBV7-8 and TRBJ1-2, with TRBD1 matching over 9 bases. CDR3 size: 17 residues. In germline, CDR1 is SGHVS, CDR2 FQNEAQ. Trimming took 2 bases from V and 4 from J; bases not matched to a gene: 11. This chain's CDR3 is CASSLSHSGQGGYGYTF. CDR3 nucleotides: TGTGCCAGCAGCTTAAGTCACTCGGGACAGGGAGGCTATGGCTACACCTTC.

This sequence joins TRBV5-6 and TRBJ2-5; 8 nucleotides match TRBD2. Germline-derived CDR1 and CDR2 are SGHDT and YYEEEE. Trimming removed 4 bases from V and 7 bases from J; junction bases left unmatched: 15. CDR3 length: 16 residues. The CDR3 here is CASSTFGTSGLATQYF. The CDR3 DNA reads TGTGCCAGCAGCACCTTCGGGACTAGTGGCTTGGCGACCCAGTACTTC.

J is TRBJ2-5 and V is TRBV28; D not certain. Per the germline V gene, CDR1 is MDHEN and CDR2 is SYDVKM. The ends were cut back, 2 bases at V and 7 bases at J, with 5 bases in the middle. The CDR3 extends over 11 amino acids. The CDR3 loop reads CASSLGRTQYF. The CDR3, as DNA: TGTGCCAGCAGTTTAGGAAGGACCCAGTACTTC.

This chain uses TRBV19 with TRBJ1-5, with 8 bases identical to TRBD1. The CDR3 covers 14 residues. Germline assignment: CDR1 LNHDA and CDR2 SQIVND (reference sequence). J was trimmed by 6 bases and V by 1 base; bases with no gene match: 2. CDR3 residues: CASSIAQGVQPQHF. The CDR3 region has the DNA TGTGCCAGTAGTATAGCACAGGGGGTTCAGCCCCAGCATTTT.

Only one count was recorded for this clone. This chain joins TRBV6-6 and TRBJ1-2; D may be TRBD1 (6 bases). Trimming took 6 bases from V and 4 from J, leaving 15 bases between them. Looked up from germline, CDR1 is MNHNY and CDR2 is SVGAGI (reference sequence). The CDR3 has 14 residues. The CDR3 loop reads CASRNRVVGYGYTF. CDR3 sequence (DNA): TGTGCCAGCAGGAACAGGGTGGTGGGCTATGGCTACACCTTC.

This chain connects TRBV6-5 to TRBJ2-7; 10 bases are a match to TRBD2. The V and J ends lost 5 bases and 4 bases, in that order; junction bases with no gene match: 5. Germline V gene lookup returns CDR1 MNHEY and CDR2 SVGAGI. CDR3 length equals 14 residues. The CDR3: CASSATSGTYEQYF. The DNA for the CDR3 is TGTGCCAGCAGTGCTACTAGCGGGACGTACGAGCAGTACTTC.

This rearrangement joins TRBV5-1 to TRBJ2-6; the match to TRBD1 covers 8 bases. Germline trimming cut 4 bases from V and 0 bases from J; bases unmatched to any gene: 9. CDR3 size: 18 residues. Germline CDR1 reads SGHRS; CDR2 reads YFSETQ. CDR3 loop: CASSPRQGMSSGANVLTF. In DNA, the CDR3 is TGCGCCAGCAGCCCCAGACAGGGGATGAGCTCTGGGGCCAACGTCCTGACTTTC.

The chain uses TRBV19 and TRBJ1-1; D may be TRBD1 (6 bases). V gave up 5 bases and J gave up 4 bases, with 17 bases separating them. Germline V gene data show CDR1 as LNHDA and CDR2 as SQIVND (reference sequence). The length of the CDR3 is 15 residues. Here the CDR3 reads CASSVVGGRVTEAFF. In nucleotides, the CDR3 is TGTGCCAGTAGTGTCGTCGGGGGGCGGGTCACTGAAGCTTTCTTT.

Concerning this clone itself: This CDR3 is also generated by other DNA sequences in the sample. This chain joins TRBV19 and TRBJ2-3; D possibly corresponds to TRBD2 (5 bases). The CDR3 length is 11 residues. Trimming stripped 4 bases from V and 6 bases from J, with 5 bases between. CDR1 LNHDA and CDR2 SQIVND come from the germline V gene (reference sequence). CDR3: CASSRGDTQYF. Written as DNA, the CDR3 is TGTGCCAGTAGTAGAGGGGATACGCAGTATTTT.

The rearrangement uses TRBV21-1 and TRBJ2-7; the table's D call of TRBD1 was not tested on the DNA. TRBV21-1 is a pseudogene. The length of the CDR3 is 16 residues. The CDR3 loop is CASSKKDGQGLHEQYF. CDR3 nucleotides: TGTGCCAGCAGCAAAAAGGATGGACAGGGGCTCCACGAGCAGTACTTC.

This chain uses TRBV18 with TRBJ2-7, with 8 bases identical to TRBD1. With 4 bases clipped from V and 1 base from J, the junction kept 6 bases outside the gene matches. This CDR3 has 15 amino acids. CDR1 is KGHSH and CDR2 is LQKENI in the germline V gene. The CDR3 reads CASSRGQGISYEQYF. In nucleotides, the CDR3 is TGTGCCAGCTCACGAGGACAGGGAATATCCTACGAGCAGTACTTC.

This clone is a singleton in its sample. The J gene is TRBJ1-5, the V gene TRBV9; D might be TRBD1 (5 bases). Trimming left V 2 bases short and J 2 bases short, with 17 bases between. The CDR3 has 17 residues. Looked up from germline, CDR1 is SGDLS and CDR2 is YYNGEE. The CDR3 protein is CASSVHWGPGGNQPQHF. DNA for the CDR3: TGTGCCAGCAGCGTCCATTGGGGCCCCGGGGGCAATCAGCCCCAGCATTTT. The variable domain in full, with the rest retrieved from reference TRBV9 and TRBJ1-5, is DSGVTQTPKHLITATGQRVTLRCSPRSGDLSVYWYQQSLDQGLQFLIQYYNGEERAKGNILERFSAQQFPDLHSELNLSSLELGDSALYFCASSVHWGPGGNQPQHFGDGTRLSIL.

The rearrangement uses TRBV28 and TRBJ2-1; 7 bases align to TRBD2. Germline V gives CDR1 MDHEN, CDR2 SYDVKM. The CDR3 consists of 17 residues. The ends lost 3 bases at V and 8 bases at J; junction bases unmatched: 16. Here the CDR3 DNA reads TGTGCCAGCAGTTTCTTCGGGGGAGGGCCTAGGAGGCATGAGCAGTTCTTC. Translation: CASSFFGGGPRRHEQFF.

This clone was counted once. CDR3 coding DNA: TGTGCCAGTAGTTCCGGCCCCGGACTCCTTCAAAACATTCAGTACTTC. Its protein product is CASSSGPGLLQNIQYF. The rearrangement joins TRBV19 to TRBJ2-4; a possible D gene is TRBD2 (5 bases). Deletions cut 5 bases from V and 5 bases from J, with 19 bases between. The length of the CDR3 is 16 residues. Looked up from germline, CDR1 is LNHDA and CDR2 is SQIVND (reference sequence).

The genes are TRBV6-5 and TRBJ2-7; D perhaps matches TRBD1 (5 bases). Germline lookup yields CDR1 MNHEY and CDR2 SVGAGI. This CDR3 region has 14 residues. Trimming cost V 6 bases and J 6 bases, with 18 bases left between them. CDR3 in DNA: TGTGCCAGCAGCCCGGACACCGGACGCCCCGAGCAGTACTTC. This codes for CASSPDTGRPEQYF.

V usage is TRBV28 and J usage is TRBJ2-1; TRBD2 matches 12 bases. With 5 bases clipped from V and 0 bases from J, the junction kept 5 bases outside the gene matches. CDR3 size: 17 residues. Germline V lookup: CDR1 MDHEN, CDR2 SYDVKM. CDR3 in amino acids: CASSPSSGRASYNEQFF. DNA of the CDR3: TGTGCCAGCAGTCCTTCTAGCGGGAGGGCCTCCTACAATGAGCAGTTCTTC.

V and J are TRBV30 and TRBJ2-2, with TRBD2 identical over 7 bases. Germline V gene data show CDR1 as GTSNPN and CDR2 as SVGIG (reference sequence). Losses at the gene ends were 5 bases for V and 0 bases for J; bases not matched to a gene: 3. CDR3 length: 14 residues. DNA of the CDR3: TGTGCCTGGGACGGGGGGTCGAACACCGGGGAGCTGTTTTTT. It translates to CAWDGGSNTGELFF. Combining the CDR3 with reference TRBV30 and TRBJ2-2 gives the whole variable domain SQTIHQWPATLVQPVGSPLSLECTVEGTSNPNLYWYRQAAGRGLQLLFYSVGIGQISSEVPQNLSASRPQDRQFILSSKKLLLSDSGFYLCAWDGGSNTGELFFGEGSRLTVL.

This rearrangement joins TRBV5-1 to TRBJ1-4, with TRBD1 identical over 11 bases. J gave up 2 bases and V 4 bases, and 7 bases lay outside the gene matches. Germline loops: CDR1 SGHRS, CDR2 YFSETQ. The CDR3 contains 17 residues. CDR3 residues: CASSRTGGRGTNEKLFF. The CDR3, as DNA: TGCGCCAGCAGCAGGACAGGGGGCCGGGGGACTAATGAAAAACTGTTTTTT. The full variable domain, in which reference TRBV5-1 and TRBJ1-4 provide the parts outside the CDR3, is KAGVTQTPRYLIKTRGQQVTLSCSPISGHRSVSWYQQTPGQGLQFLFEYFSETQRNKGNFPGRFSGRQFSNSRSEMNVSTLELGDSALYLCASSRTGGRGTNEKLFFGSGTQLSVL.

The V call is TRBV28, the J call TRBJ1-6, with 7 bases fitting TRBD1. The CDR3 consists of 12 residues. V trimming: 5 bases; J trimming: 13 bases; junction bases outside the gene matches: 5. The germline V gene has CDR1 MDHEN and CDR2 SYDVKM. The CDR3 nucleotides are TGTGCCAGCAGTACACAGGGGCGCCCCCTCCACTTT. Residues: CASSTQGRPLHF.

Only one count was recorded for this clone. The gene calls are TRBV9 and TRBJ2-1; tentatively, D is TRBD2 (5 bases). In germline, CDR1 is SGDLS, CDR2 YYNGEE. V lost 5 bases and J lost 5, with 11 bases in between. The CDR3 totals 13 residues. The CDR3 sequence is CASSERGNNEQFF. The CDR3 region has the DNA TGTGCCAGCAGTGAACGGGGTAACAATGAGCAGTTCTTC.